This T cell receptor (beta chain) was recovered during a study of CD8 T cells in ankylosing spondylitis. Points from the study as a whole: Seemingly characteristic of ankylosing spondylitis blood was a TCR beta motif consisting of 7 or 8 highly homologous variants. Relatively scarce in peripheral blood, disease-linked clones were CD8+. Reports of some motif variants in reactive arthritis synovial fluid and blood predate this one.

TCRdb fed the 5' RACE reads into MiXCR, producing one record per CDR3 protein. The sample lists 250,000 to 350,000 distinct CDR3 sequences; around 20% were seen once. For this clonotype: Its antigen is as yet unknown.

Germline CDR1 and CDR2: SGHNT and YYREEE (reference sequence). The trim removed 4 bases at V and 4 bases at J, leaving 11 bases unmatched. The CDR3 contains 15 residues. Sequences were obtained from blood, either unsorted or a sorted T cell fraction (not recorded which). The V and J genes are TRBV5-4 and TRBJ2-7; 7 bases fit TRBD1. The TCR comes from a female donor with ankylosing spondylitis or in good health (not recorded which). The CDR3 DNA sequence: TGTGCCAGCAGCCCAACTCGGGACAGAGGGTACGAGCAGTACTTC. Protein: CASSPTRDRGYEQYF.